The sequence of this T cell receptor (beta chain) was determined in a study of T cells after yellow fever vaccination. This clonotype was recorded a few times. What it recognizes is unknown. TCRdb fed the 5' RACE reads into MiXCR, producing one record per CDR3 protein. The sample lists 120,000 or so distinct CDR3 sequences, approximately 16% occurring once. Whole-study findings and limits: Within FACS-sorted repertoires, abundant clonotypes contaminating from the bulk population could be present.

The specimen was CD8+ T cells sorted from PBMCs, collected 5 days after the yellow fever booster vaccination. The TCR sequence derives from a man between 18 and 35 years old who received the YFV17D yellow fever vaccine.

The CDR3 nucleotides read TGTGCCAGCAGTCCTCTGGGGTGGGGATCACCCCTCCACTTT. It specifies CASSPLGWGSPLHF. The chain recombines TRBV2 with TRBJ1-6, with D hard to call. This CDR3 is 14 amino acids long. V was shortened by 5 bases and J by 10 bases, with 15 bases between the two germline ends. The germline gives CDR1 SNHLY, CDR2 FYNNEI.